Below are 25 T cell receptor beta chains sequenced from a single sample in a study of technical replicates of blood from a handful of donors. Sequencing used immunoSEQ multiplex PCR; TCRdb keeps in-frame clones, though not all of them. The table records 65,000 to 80,000 clones, over 95% of them present only once. Sequenced: T cells isolated from PBMCs. These receptors originate from a human donor in good health.

J is TRBJ1-2 and V is TRBV2; D unresolved. CDR3 size: 15 residues. V was pared by 0 bases and J by 8 bases, with 16 bases between. Germline CDR1 and CDR2: SNHLY and FYNNEI. Written as DNA, the CDR3 is TGTGCCAGCAGTGAAGCGAGTCCGGCCCTGCGGGGCTACACCTTC. Its translation is CASSEASPALRGYTF.

The chain carries TRBV4-3 and TRBJ1-5; TRBD1 matches 7 bases. Unmatched junction bases numbered 12, after V lost 0 bases and J lost 7 bases. Germline CDR1 LGHNA, CDR2 YSLEER. The length of the CDR3 is 17 residues. CDR3 nucleotide sequence: TGCGCCAGCAGCCAAGATTATTGGCAGGGGGTTGGCCAGCCCCAGCATTTT. This codes for CASSQDYWQGVGQPQHF.

This clone occurred once. The chain couples TRBV28 to TRBJ1-2; D perhaps matches TRBD1 (5 bases). Germline V gives CDR1 MDHEN, CDR2 SYDVKM. V was clipped by 4 bases and J by 4 bases, with 13 bases between them. The CDR3 runs 14 residues. CDR3: CASSSSRASYGYTF. CDR3 DNA sequence: TGTGCCAGCAGTTCCTCCAGGGCTTCCTATGGCTACACCTTC.

The chain employs TRBV7-2 and TRBJ2-5, with TRBD2 matching over 11 bases. Germline CDR1 and CDR2: SGHTA and FQGNSA. After removal of 7 bases from V and 2 bases from J, the junction contained 6 bases not matched to a gene. The CDR3 totals 15 residues. CDR3 in DNA: TGTGCCAGCACCGTTAGCGGGAGGGGGCAAGAGACCCAGTACTTC. Its protein product is CASTVSGRGQETQYF. Full variable domain (outside the CDR3, taken from reference TRBV7-2 and TRBJ2-5): GAGVSQSPSNKVTEKGKDVELRCDPISGHTALYWYRQSLGQGLEFLIYFQGNSAPDKSGLPSDRFSAERTGGSVSTLTIQRTQQEDSAVYLCASTVSGRGQETQYFGPGTRLLVL.

This rearrangement joins TRBV13 to TRBJ2-2; 7 nucleotides agree with TRBD1. CDR1 and CDR2 (germline): PRHDT, FYEKMQ (reference sequence). The CDR3 contains 14 residues. Trimming removed 4 bases from V and 8 bases from J; junction bases left unmatched: 7. The CDR3: CASSSDRAPGELFF. The CDR3 nucleotides are TGTGCCAGCAGCTCAGACAGGGCCCCGGGGGAGCTGTTTTTT. Supplemented by reference TRBV13 and TRBJ2-2, the full variable domain reads AAGVIQSPRHLIKEKRETATLKCYPIPRHDTVYWYQQGPGQDPQFLISFYEKMQSDKGSIPDRFSAQQFSDYHSELNMSSLELGDSALYFCASSSDRAPGELFFGEGSRLTVL.

This clone was seen only once. The chain joins TRBV28 to TRBJ1-4; the match to TRBD1 covers 7 bases. V shed 6 bases and J 4 bases; nucleotides not matched to a gene: 5. CDR1 and CDR2 from the germline V gene are MDHEN and SYDVKM. The CDR3 is made up of 14 amino acids. The CDR3 sequence: CASRGGPINEKLFF. As DNA, the CDR3 is TGTGCCAGCAGAGGGGGCCCAATTAATGAAAAACTGTTTTTT.

The chain couples TRBV7-9 to TRBJ2-7, with 14 bases fitting TRBD2. The CDR3 consists of 16 residues. Germline V CDR1 and CDR2: SEHNR, FQNEAQ (reference sequence). Trimming removed 1 base from V and 7 bases from J; junction bases left unmatched: 6. In nucleotides, the CDR3 is TGTGCCAGCAGCTTAGGGACTAGCGGGAGGTTGGGGGAGCAGTACTTC. Translation gives CASSLGTSGRLGEQYF. Looking up the rest from reference TRBV7-9 and TRBJ2-7 gives the full variable domain: DTGVSQNPRHKITKRGQNVTFRCDPISEHNRLYWYRQTLGQGPEFLTYFQNEAQLEKSRLLSDRFSAERPKGSFSTLEIQRTEQGDSAMYLCASSLGTSGRLGEQYFGPGTRLTVT.

The chain is built from TRBV4-3 and TRBJ2-7; 8 bases map to TRBD1. V gave up 1 base and J gave up 5 bases; unmatched junction bases: 4. Germline loops: CDR1 LGHNA, CDR2 YSLEER. There are 14 residues in the CDR3. CDR3 residues: CASSQVTGDDEQYF. CDR3 nucleotides: TGCGCCAGCAGCCAAGTGACAGGGGACGACGAGCAGTACTTC.

This clone has just one count. The chain links TRBV7-3 to TRBJ2-1; 10 bases are a match to TRBD2. The CDR3 runs to 15 residues. Trimming took 2 bases from V and 7 from J; bases not matched to a gene: 5. Per the germline V gene, CDR1 is SGHTA and CDR2 is FQGTGA. CDR3 protein: CASSLVLAGVNEQFF. The CDR3 nucleotides read TGTGCCAGCAGCTTAGTCCTAGCGGGAGTTAATGAGCAGTTCTTC.

This chain uses TRBV21-1 with TRBJ1-3; TRBD1 is taken as the D call from the table, unchecked against the DNA. TRBV21-1 is assigned pseudogene status. This CDR3 has 16 residues. The DNA of the CDR3 is TGTGCCAGCAGCAGCTATCAGGGCCAGTCTGGAAACACCATATATTTT. Translating it yields CASSSYQGQSGNTIYF.

The V call is TRBV29-1, the J call TRBJ2-7; D is possibly TRBD1 (5 bases). The CDR3 contains 11 residues. V gave up 4 bases and J gave up 2 bases, with 6 bases separating them. CDR1 is SQVTM and CDR2 is ANQGSEA in the germline V gene. CDR3 sequence: CSVARAYEQYF. The CDR3 nucleotides are TGCAGCGTTGCCAGGGCCTACGAGCAGTACTTC.

The chain couples TRBV19 to TRBJ1-1; the D is unclear. Germline CDR1 LNHDA, CDR2 SQIVND (reference sequence). The CDR3 length is 15 residues. Trimming cost V 7 bases and J 4 bases, with 19 bases left between them. CDR3 sequence: CASIRKPERVTEAFF. The CDR3 DNA reads as TGTGCCAGTATCCGAAAACCAGAGCGAGTCACTGAAGCTTTCTTT.

The chain combines TRBV5-6 with TRBJ2-1; 7 nucleotides agree with TRBD2. V shed 4 bases and J 1 base; nucleotides not matched to a gene: 11. The CDR3 contains 17 residues. Germline loops: CDR1 SGHDT, CDR2 YYEEEE. CDR3 loop: CASSPGLVHISYNEQFF. The CDR3 DNA is TGTGCCAGCAGCCCCGGACTAGTGCATATTTCCTACAATGAGCAGTTCTTC.

The rearrangement uses TRBV2 and TRBJ1-5, with D unresolved. The length of the CDR3 is 13 residues. Germline V CDR1 and CDR2: SNHLY, FYNNEI. V was clipped by 6 bases and J by 6 bases, with 12 bases between them. CDR3 in DNA: TGTGCCAGCAGGGCGGGCGGGTTTCAGCCCCAGCATTTT. Protein sequence: CASRAGGFQPQHF.

The chain is built from TRBV4-3 and TRBJ2-5, with 13 bases that match TRBD2. CDR3 length: 16 amino acids. Germline V gene sequence: CDR1 LGHNA, CDR2 YSLEER. The V gene end was trimmed by 3 bases and the J gene end by 1 base; junction bases not matched to a gene: 2. CDR3 sequence reads: CASSQTSGRPQETQYF. The CDR3 region has the DNA TGCGCCAGCAGCCAGACTAGCGGGAGGCCCCAAGAGACCCAGTACTTC.

The CDR3 here is CASSVERFDTQYF. The CDR3 nucleotides are TGTGCCAGCAGCGTAGAACGGTTTGATACGCAGTATTTT. This chain joins TRBV9 and TRBJ2-3, with unresolved D. Deletions cut 0 bases from V and 6 bases from J, with 8 bases between. The CDR3 has 13 amino acids. Germline-derived CDR1 and CDR2 are SGDLS and YYNGEE. The full variable domain, with the rest looked up from reference TRBV9 and TRBJ2-3, is DSGVTQTPKHLITATGQRVTLRCSPRSGDLSVYWYQQSLDQGLQFLIQYYNGEERAKGNILERFSAQQFPDLHSELNLSSLELGDSALYFCASSVERFDTQYFGPGTRLTVL.

The chain combines TRBV5-4 with TRBJ2-3; 7 positions agree with TRBD2. CDR1 and CDR2 (germline): SGHNT, YYREEE (reference sequence). The trim removed 5 bases at V and 3 bases at J, leaving 12 bases unmatched. This CDR3 is 16 amino acids long. The CDR3 DNA sequence: TGTGCCAGCAGTTTTGACGGGACTATCCGGACAGATACGCAGTATTTT. Amino acids: CASSFDGTIRTDTQYF.

J is TRBJ2-7 and V is TRBV11-3; 7 bases are a match to TRBD1. The CDR3 is 14 amino acids. Germline lookup yields CDR1 SGHNT and CDR2 YENEEA. J was trimmed by 2 bases and V by 3 bases; bases with no gene match: 4. As DNA, the CDR3 is TGTGCCAGCAGCTTCTCCGGGACAGCCTACGAGCAGTACTTC. Translating it yields CASSFSGTAYEQYF.

The chain is built from TRBV6-6 and TRBJ2-1, with D hard to call. Germline V gene sequence: CDR1 MNHNY, CDR2 SVGAGI (reference sequence). V was cut by 2 bases and J by 3 bases, with 14 bases left in between. There are 16 residues in the CDR3. The CDR3 DNA is TGTGCCAGCAGTTACGGCACCCGAGAGGACTACAATGAGCAGTTCTTC. The encoded protein is CASSYGTREDYNEQFF.

V and J are TRBV29-1 and TRBJ1-2, with TRBD1 identical over 9 bases. This CDR3 contains 12 residues. V lost 6 bases, J lost 11 bases, and 10 bases stayed unmatched. Germline lookup yields CDR1 SQVTM and CDR2 ANQGSEA. CDR3 loop: CSVTEGQGGYTF. The CDR3 DNA sequence: TGCAGCGTCACCGAGGGACAGGGAGGATACACCTTC.

The J gene is TRBJ2-7, the V gene TRBV6-1; 9 bases are a match to TRBD2. Germline V gene sequence: CDR1 MNHNS, CDR2 SASEGT. The CDR3 is made up of 16 amino acids. V lost 3 bases to trimming and J lost 2 bases; unmatched junction nucleotides: 8. DNA of the CDR3: TGTGCCAGCAGTGAGCTAGAACTAGCGGGTACCTACGAGCAGTACTTC. Protein: CASSELELAGTYEQYF.

In its sample, this clone was seen once. The J gene is TRBJ1-1, the V gene TRBV7-2; D is unresolved. The CDR3 spans 13 residues. V was trimmed by 4 bases and J by 0 bases, leaving 6 bases between them. The germline V gene encodes CDR1 SGHTA and CDR2 FQGNSA. CDR3 bases: TGTGCCAGCAGCTCCACGGTGAACACTGAAGCTTTCTTT. The encoded protein is CASSSTVNTEAFF.

The chain employs TRBV25-1 and TRBJ2-3; D perhaps matches TRBD1 (6 bases). The CDR3 has 14 residues. Germline V gene data show CDR1 as MGHDK and CDR2 as SYGVNS. V was pared by 6 bases and J by 4 bases, with 14 bases between. In DNA form, the CDR3 reads TGTGCCAGCAGGGGGACAATATGGTCAGATACGCAGTATTTT. It encodes CASRGTIWSDTQYF. The complete variable domain, with remaining parts taken from reference TRBV25-1 and TRBJ2-3, reads EADIYQTPRYLVIGTGKKITLECSQTMGHDKMYWYQQDPGMELHLIHYSYGVNSTEKGDLSSESTVSRIRTEHFPLTLESARPSHTSQYLCASRGTIWSDTQYFGPGTRLTVL.

The J gene is TRBJ1-1, the V gene TRBV19; TRBD1 is a possible D gene (6 bases). Germline CDR1 reads LNHDA; CDR2 reads SQIVND (reference sequence). This CDR3 has 13 residues. V was trimmed by 6 bases and J by 4 bases, leaving 12 bases between them. The CDR3 bases are TGTGCCAGTAGAAACAGGGCTGGCACTGAAGCTTTCTTT. Translating gives CASRNRAGTEAFF.

The chain uses TRBV11-3 and TRBJ2-7, with 9 bases fitting TRBD1. V was pared by 5 bases and J by 1 base, with 9 bases of the junction left unmatched. This CDR3 is built from 16 residues. The germline V gene has CDR1 SGHNT and CDR2 YENEEA. CDR3 amino acids: CASSLEQTGGSYEQYF. CDR3 sequence (DNA): TGTGCCAGCAGCCTTGAACAGACAGGGGGTTCCTACGAGCAGTACTTC.